Detailed here is one T cell receptor (beta chain). The sample belongs to a study of neoadjuvant anti-PD-1 for oral cavity cancer. Time point of the sample: after neoadjuvant nivolumab, at surgical resection. The germline CDR1 and CDR2 sequences are SGHRS and YFSETQ. The CDR3 sequence is 16 residues long. V lost 4 bases and J 0 bases, leaving 14 bases between the germline ends. Generated by immunoSEQ multiplex PCR, the TCRdb table keeps only in-frame clones and is missing some. The sample lists 20,000 to 25,000 clones; around a quarter were seen once. The V gene is TRBV5-1, the J gene TRBJ1-3; D gene unclear. The sequencing here drew on tumor tissue, taken after nivolumab (anti-PD-1) treatment. The TCR was taken from a person between 40 and 85 years old with oral cavity squamous cell carcinoma. The CDR3 DNA reads TGCGCCAGCAGCCTGTCCGTGGGAATCTCTGGAAACACCATATATTTT. It is translated as CASSLSVGISGNTIYF.